These 11 T cell receptor beta chains were all obtained from the same sample, sequenced in a study of shared clonotypes between healthy human individuals. The protocol was immunoSEQ multiplex PCR, while the TCRdb copy is restricted to in-frame clones and leaves out a portion. Of fewer than 400,000 clones listed, 74% were seen once; the top ten hold approximately 10%. What was sequenced was memory CD4+ T cells sorted from blood. Subset here: CD45RA-negative fraction. These receptors came from a man under 40 in good health.

The chain joins TRBV7-7 to TRBJ2-3, with no clear D. Trimming stripped 5 bases from V and 2 bases from J, with 11 bases between. The CDR3 has 14 amino acids. Germline CDR1 and CDR2: SSHAT and FNYEAQ (reference sequence). The CDR3 here is CASSPSANTDTQYF. CDR3 DNA: TGTGCCAGCAGCCCTAGTGCCAACACAGATACGCAGTATTTT. The whole variable domain, remainder taken from reference TRBV7-7 and TRBJ2-3, is GAGVSQSPRYKVTKRGQDVTLRCDPISSHATLYWYQQALGQGPEFLTYFNYEAQPDKSGLPSDRFSAERPEGSISTLTIQRTEQRDSAMYRCASSPSANTDTQYFGPGTRLTVL.

The V and J genes are TRBV7-4 and TRBJ1-4; tentative D call: TRBD1 (6 bases). The CDR3 loop spans 14 amino acids. Trimming shortened V by 2 bases and J by 8 bases, and 12 bases separated the two germline ends. Germline assignment: CDR1 SGHVT and CDR2 SQSDAQ. Here the CDR3 DNA reads TGTGCCAGCAGCTTAACAGGGACGGACGAAAAACTGTTTTTT. Protein product: CASSLTGTDEKLFF.

This clone has more than one count but fewer than ten. V is TRBV4-1 and J is TRBJ1-1; D uncertain. V lost 0 bases and J lost 2, with 7 bases in between. The CDR3 spans 14 residues. Germline V gene lookup returns CDR1 MGHRA and CDR2 YSYEKL. DNA for the CDR3: TGCGCCAGCAGCCAAGATCGGCGAAACACTGAAGCTTTCTTT. Encoded protein: CASSQDRRNTEAFF.

CDR3 in DNA: TGTGCCAGCAGCCCGGGGACAGGTATCTCGCAAGAGACCCAGTACTTC. Its translation is CASSPGTGISQETQYF. This chain uses TRBV7-8 with TRBJ2-5; 8 bases are a match to TRBD1. The CDR3 is made up of 16 amino acids. The V gene end was trimmed by 5 bases and the J gene end by 2 bases; junction bases not matched to a gene: 10. Looked up from germline, CDR1 is SGHVS and CDR2 is FQNEAQ.

For this clone: The same CDR3 also results from other DNA sequences found in this sample. The rearrangement joins TRBV7-8 to TRBJ2-7, with a possible D match to TRBD2 (5 bases). The CDR3 runs 12 residues. V was pared by 3 bases and J by 6 bases, with 9 bases between. Germline V CDR1 and CDR2: SGHVS, FQNEAQ. The CDR3: CASSFSAGEQYF. In DNA form, the CDR3 reads TGTGCCAGCAGCTTTAGCGCGGGCGAGCAGTACTTC.

The V gene is TRBV2, the J gene TRBJ2-5; 7 bases align to TRBD2. The CDR3 length is 14 residues. The V segment lost 7 bases and the J segment 6 bases; nucleotides outside the gene matches: 11. Looked up from germline, CDR1 is SNHLY and CDR2 is FYNNEI. The CDR3, as DNA: TGTGCCAGCATTCCGACTAGCCGTATACAGACCCAGTACTTC. Its protein is CASIPTSRIQTQYF.

This clone turned up a few times. The rearrangement uses TRBV28 and TRBJ2-2; possible D gene TRBD1, 5 bases. In germline, CDR1 is MDHEN, CDR2 SYDVKM. The CDR3 has 13 residues. V lost 5 bases and J 5 bases, leaving 9 bases between the germline ends. The CDR3 DNA follows: TGTGCCAGCAGTATCGCAGGGACCGGGGAGCTGTTTTTT. Amino acid sequence: CASSIAGTGELFF.

The genes are TRBV5-4 and TRBJ2-7, with D possibly TRBD2 on 6 matching bases. Trimming shortened V by 4 bases and J by 6 bases, and 14 bases separated the two germline ends. The germline V gene has CDR1 SGHNT and CDR2 YYREEE (reference sequence). This CDR3 has 13 amino acids. The CDR3 loop reads CASSLRREAEQYF. The CDR3 nucleotides are TGTGCCAGCAGCCTCCGCAGGGAGGCCGAGCAGTACTTC. Full variable domain (rest looked up from reference TRBV5-4 and TRBJ2-7): ETGVTQSPTHLIKTRGQQVTLRCSSQSGHNTVSWYQQALGQGPQFIFQYYREEENGRGNFPPRFSGLQFPNYSSELNVNALELDDSALYLCASSLRREAEQYFGPGTRLTVT.

This rearrangement joins TRBV27 to TRBJ2-6; D perhaps matches TRBD2 (5 bases). CDR1 MNHEY and CDR2 SMNVEV come from the germline V gene (reference sequence). The CDR3 is 16 residues long. Trimming cost V 7 bases and J 4 bases, with 17 bases left between them. The CDR3 DNA reads TGTGCCAGCAAACCGGGGTCGGGTGGAGGGGCCAACGTCCTGACTTTC. Translating gives CASKPGSGGGANVLTF.

This clone was observed a few times. This CDR3 is CASSQDLGPVNTEAFF. CDR3 DNA: TGTGCCAGCAGCCAAGATCTGGGGCCGGTGAACACTGAAGCTTTCTTT. The chain joins TRBV14 to TRBJ1-1, with D possibly TRBD1 on 5 matching bases. This CDR3 is built from 16 residues. Trimming shortened V by 0 bases and J by 0 bases, and 11 bases separated the two germline ends. The V gene's germline CDR1 is SGHDN and CDR2 FVKESK.

This clone was detected a few times. The chain links TRBV2 to TRBJ1-1; the match to TRBD1 covers 8 bases. Trimming cost V 6 bases and J 3 bases; bases outside gene matches: 6. Germline V lookup: CDR1 SNHLY, CDR2 FYNNEI. CDR3 length equals 14 residues. CDR3 sequence reads: CASRGTGGHTEAFF. The CDR3 nucleotides are TGTGCCAGCAGAGGGACAGGCGGGCACACTGAAGCTTTCTTT.